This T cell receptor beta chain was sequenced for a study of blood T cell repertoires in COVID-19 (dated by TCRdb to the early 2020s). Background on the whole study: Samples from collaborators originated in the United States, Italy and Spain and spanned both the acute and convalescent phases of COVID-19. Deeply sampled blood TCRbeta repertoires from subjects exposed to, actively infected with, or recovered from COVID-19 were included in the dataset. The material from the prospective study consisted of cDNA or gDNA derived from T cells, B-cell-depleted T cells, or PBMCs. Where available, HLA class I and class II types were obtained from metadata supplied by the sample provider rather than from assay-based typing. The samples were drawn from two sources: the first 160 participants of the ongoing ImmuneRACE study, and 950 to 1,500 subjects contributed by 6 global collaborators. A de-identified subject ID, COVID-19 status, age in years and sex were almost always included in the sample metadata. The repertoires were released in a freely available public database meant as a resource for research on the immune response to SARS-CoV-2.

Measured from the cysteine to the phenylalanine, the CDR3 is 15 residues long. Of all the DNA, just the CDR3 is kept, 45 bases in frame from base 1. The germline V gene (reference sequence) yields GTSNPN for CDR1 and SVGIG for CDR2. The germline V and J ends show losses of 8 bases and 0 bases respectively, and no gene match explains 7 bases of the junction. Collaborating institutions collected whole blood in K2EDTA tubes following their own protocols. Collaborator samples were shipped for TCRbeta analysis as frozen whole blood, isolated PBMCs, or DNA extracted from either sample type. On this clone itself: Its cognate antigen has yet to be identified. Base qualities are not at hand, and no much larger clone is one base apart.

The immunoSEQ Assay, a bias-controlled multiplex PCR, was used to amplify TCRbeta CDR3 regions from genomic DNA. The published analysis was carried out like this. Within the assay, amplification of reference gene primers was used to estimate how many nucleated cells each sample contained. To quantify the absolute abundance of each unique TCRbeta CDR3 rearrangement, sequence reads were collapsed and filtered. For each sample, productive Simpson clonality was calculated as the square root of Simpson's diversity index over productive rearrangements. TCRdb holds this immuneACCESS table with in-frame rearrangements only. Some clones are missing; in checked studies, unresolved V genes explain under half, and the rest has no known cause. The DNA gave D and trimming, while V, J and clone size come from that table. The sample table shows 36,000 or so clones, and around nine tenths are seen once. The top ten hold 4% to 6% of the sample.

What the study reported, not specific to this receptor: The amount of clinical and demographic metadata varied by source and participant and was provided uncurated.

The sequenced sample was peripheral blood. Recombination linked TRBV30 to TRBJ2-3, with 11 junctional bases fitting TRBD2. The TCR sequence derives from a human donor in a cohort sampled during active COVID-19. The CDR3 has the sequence CARGTSGTSTDTQYF. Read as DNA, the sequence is TGTGCCCGGGGGACTAGCGGAACTAGCACAGATACGCAGTATTTT.